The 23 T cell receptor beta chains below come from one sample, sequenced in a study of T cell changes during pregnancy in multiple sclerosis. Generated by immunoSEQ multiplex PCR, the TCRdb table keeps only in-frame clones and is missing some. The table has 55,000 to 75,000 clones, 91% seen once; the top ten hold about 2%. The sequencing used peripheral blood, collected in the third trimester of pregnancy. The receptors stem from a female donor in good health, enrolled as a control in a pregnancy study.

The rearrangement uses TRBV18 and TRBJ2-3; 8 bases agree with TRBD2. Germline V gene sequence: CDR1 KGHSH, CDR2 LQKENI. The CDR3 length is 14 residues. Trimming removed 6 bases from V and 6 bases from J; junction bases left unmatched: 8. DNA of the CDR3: TGTGCCAGCTCTACGGGGGGGCCTGGGGATACGCAGTATTTT. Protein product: CASSTGGPGDTQYF.

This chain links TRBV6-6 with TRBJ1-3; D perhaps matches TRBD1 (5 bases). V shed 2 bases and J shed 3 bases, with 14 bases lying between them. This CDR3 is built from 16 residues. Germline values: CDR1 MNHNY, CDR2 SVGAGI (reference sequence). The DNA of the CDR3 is TGTGCCAGCAGTTACGGCGGCGGGGGATATGGAAACACCATATATTTT. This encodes CASSYGGGGYGNTIYF.

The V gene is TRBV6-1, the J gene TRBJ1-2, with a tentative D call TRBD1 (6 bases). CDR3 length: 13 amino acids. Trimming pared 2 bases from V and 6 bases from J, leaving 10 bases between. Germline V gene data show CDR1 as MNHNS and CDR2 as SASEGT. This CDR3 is CASSEIHRDGYTF. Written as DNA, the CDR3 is TGTGCCAGCAGTGAAATACACAGGGATGGCTACACCTTC.

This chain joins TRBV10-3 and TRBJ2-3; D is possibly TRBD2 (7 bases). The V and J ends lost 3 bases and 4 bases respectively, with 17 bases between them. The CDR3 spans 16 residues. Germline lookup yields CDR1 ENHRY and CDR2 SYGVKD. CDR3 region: CAISEEGGDVPDTQYF. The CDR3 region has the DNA TGTGCCATCAGTGAAGAGGGGGGGGATGTCCCAGATACGCAGTATTTT.

The DNA for the CDR3 is TGTGCCAGCAGTGAAACTAGCGCCGGGGAGCTGTTTTTT. Translated: CASSETSAGELFF. The rearrangement uses TRBV6-4 and TRBJ2-2; TRBD2 matches 7 bases. The V segment lost 3 bases and the J segment 6 bases; nucleotides outside the gene matches: 1. The CDR3 extends over 13 amino acids. Germline V gene lookup returns CDR1 MRHNA and CDR2 SNTAGT.

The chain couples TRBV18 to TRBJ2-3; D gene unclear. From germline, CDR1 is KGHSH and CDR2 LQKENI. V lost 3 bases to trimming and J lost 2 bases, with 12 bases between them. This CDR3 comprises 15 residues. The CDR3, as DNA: TGTGCCAGCTCACCTTCCCGGGTCAACACAGATACGCAGTATTTT. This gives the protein CASSPSRVNTDTQYF.

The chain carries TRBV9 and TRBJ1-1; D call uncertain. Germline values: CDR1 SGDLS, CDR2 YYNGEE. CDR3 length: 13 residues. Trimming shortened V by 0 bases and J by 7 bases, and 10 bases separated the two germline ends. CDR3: CASSVVPGSEAFF. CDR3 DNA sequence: TGTGCCAGCAGCGTAGTTCCCGGGAGTGAAGCTTTCTTT.

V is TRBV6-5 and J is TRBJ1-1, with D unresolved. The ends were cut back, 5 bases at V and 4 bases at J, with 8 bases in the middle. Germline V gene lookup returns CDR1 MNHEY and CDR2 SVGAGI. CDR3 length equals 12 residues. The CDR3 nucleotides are TGTGCCAGCAGTGACGAGGGCACTGAAGCTTTCTTT. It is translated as CASSDEGTEAFF.

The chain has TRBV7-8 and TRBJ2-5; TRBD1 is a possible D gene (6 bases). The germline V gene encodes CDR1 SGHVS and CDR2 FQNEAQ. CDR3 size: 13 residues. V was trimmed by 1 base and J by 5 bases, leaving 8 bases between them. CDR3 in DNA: TGTGCCAGCAGCTTAGGACAGGCGGAGACCCAGTACTTC. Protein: CASSLGQAETQYF.

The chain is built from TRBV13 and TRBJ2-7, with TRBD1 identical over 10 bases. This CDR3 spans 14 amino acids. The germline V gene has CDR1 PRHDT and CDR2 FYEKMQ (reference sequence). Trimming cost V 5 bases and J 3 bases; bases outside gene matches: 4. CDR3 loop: CASSPGQGDYEQYF. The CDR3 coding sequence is TGTGCCAGCAGCCCCGGACAGGGGGACTACGAGCAGTACTTC.

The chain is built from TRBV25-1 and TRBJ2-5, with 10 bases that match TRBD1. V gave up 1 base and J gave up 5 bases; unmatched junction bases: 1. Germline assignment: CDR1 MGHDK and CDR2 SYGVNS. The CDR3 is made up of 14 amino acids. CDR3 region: CASSEWGQGETQYF. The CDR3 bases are TGTGCCAGCAGTGAATGGGGACAGGGGGAGACCCAGTACTTC.

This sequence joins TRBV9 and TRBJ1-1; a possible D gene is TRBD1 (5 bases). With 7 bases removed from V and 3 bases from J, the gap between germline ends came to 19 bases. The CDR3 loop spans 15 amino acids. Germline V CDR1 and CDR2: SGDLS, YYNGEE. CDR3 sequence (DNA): TGTGCCAGCGACAGTCTCATAAATGCTGACACTGAAGCTTTCTTT. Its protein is CASDSLINADTEAFF. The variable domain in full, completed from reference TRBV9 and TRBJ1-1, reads DSGVTQTPKHLITATGQRVTLRCSPRSGDLSVYWYQQSLDQGLQFLIQYYNGEERAKGNILERFSAQQFPDLHSELNLSSLELGDSALYFCASDSLINADTEAFFGQGTRLTVV.

The CDR3: CASSPGTSGFEQYF. DNA for the CDR3: TGTGCCAGCTCACCCGGGACTAGCGGCTTTGAGCAGTACTTC. V gene TRBV18 combines with J gene TRBJ2-7, with 11 bases identical to TRBD2. The germline gives CDR1 KGHSH, CDR2 LQKENI. V was pared by 3 bases and J by 7 bases, with 5 bases of the junction left unmatched. The CDR3 is 14 residues long. The entire variable domain, with the rest obtained from reference TRBV18 and TRBJ2-7, is as follows: NAGVMQNPRHLVRRRGQEARLRCSPMKGHSHVYWYRQLPEEGLKFMVYLQKENIIDESGMPKERFSAEFPKEGPSILRIQQVVRGDSAAYFCASSPGTSGFEQYFGPGTRLTVT.

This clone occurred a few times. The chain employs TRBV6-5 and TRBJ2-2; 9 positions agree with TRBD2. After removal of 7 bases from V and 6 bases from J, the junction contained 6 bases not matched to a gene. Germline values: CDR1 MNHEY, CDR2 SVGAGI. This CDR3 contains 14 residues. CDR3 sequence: CASKGGREAGELFF. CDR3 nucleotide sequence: TGTGCCAGCAAGGGCGGGAGGGAAGCCGGGGAGCTGTTTTTT.

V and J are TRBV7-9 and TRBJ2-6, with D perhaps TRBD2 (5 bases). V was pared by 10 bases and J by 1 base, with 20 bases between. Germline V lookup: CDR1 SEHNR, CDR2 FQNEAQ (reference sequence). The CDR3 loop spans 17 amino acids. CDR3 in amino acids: CAISPRTPHSGANVLTF. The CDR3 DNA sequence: TGTGCCATTTCCCCCCGGACTCCCCATTCTGGGGCCAACGTCCTGACTTTC.

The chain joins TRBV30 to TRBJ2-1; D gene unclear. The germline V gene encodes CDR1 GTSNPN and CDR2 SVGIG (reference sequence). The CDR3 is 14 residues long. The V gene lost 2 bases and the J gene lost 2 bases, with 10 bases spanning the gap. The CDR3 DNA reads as TGTGCCTGGAGTATAATCCAGACCTACAATGAGCAGTTCTTC. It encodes CAWSIIQTYNEQFF.

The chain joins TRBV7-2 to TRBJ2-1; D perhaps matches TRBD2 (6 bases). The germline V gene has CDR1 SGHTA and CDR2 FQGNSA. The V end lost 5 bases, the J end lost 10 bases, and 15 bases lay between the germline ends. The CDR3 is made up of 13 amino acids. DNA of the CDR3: TGTGCCAGCAGCCCCCGGGAGTGGGGCGAGCAGTTCTTC. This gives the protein CASSPREWGEQFF. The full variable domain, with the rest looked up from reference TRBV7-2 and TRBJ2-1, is GAGVSQSPSNKVTEKGKDVELRCDPISGHTALYWYRQSLGQGLEFLIYFQGNSAPDKSGLPSDRFSAERTGGSVSTLTIQRTQQEDSAVYLCASSPREWGEQFFGPGTRLTVL.

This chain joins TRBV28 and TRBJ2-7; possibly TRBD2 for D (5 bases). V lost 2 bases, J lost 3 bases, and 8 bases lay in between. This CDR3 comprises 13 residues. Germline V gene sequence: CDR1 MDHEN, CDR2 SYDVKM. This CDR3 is CASSLGAVYEQYF. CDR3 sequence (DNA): TGTGCCAGCAGTTTAGGAGCGGTCTACGAGCAGTACTTC. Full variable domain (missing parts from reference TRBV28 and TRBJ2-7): DVKVTQSSRYLVKRTGEKVFLECVQDMDHENMFWYRQDPGLGLRLIYFSYDVKMKEKGDIPEGYSVSREKKERFSLILESASTNQTSMYLCASSLGAVYEQYFGPGTRLTVT.

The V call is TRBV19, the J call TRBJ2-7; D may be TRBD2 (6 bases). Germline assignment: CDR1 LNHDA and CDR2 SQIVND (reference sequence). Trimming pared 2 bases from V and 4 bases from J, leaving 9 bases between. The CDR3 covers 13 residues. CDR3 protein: CASSINGGYEQYF. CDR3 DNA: TGTGCCAGTAGTATAAACGGGGGTTACGAGCAGTACTTC.

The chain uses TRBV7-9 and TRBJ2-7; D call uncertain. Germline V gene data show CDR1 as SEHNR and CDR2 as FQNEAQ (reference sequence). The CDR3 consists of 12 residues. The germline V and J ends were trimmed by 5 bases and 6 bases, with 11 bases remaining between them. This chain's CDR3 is CASSLLDAEQYF. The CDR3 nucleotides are TGTGCCAGCAGCCTGCTAGACGCCGAGCAGTACTTC.

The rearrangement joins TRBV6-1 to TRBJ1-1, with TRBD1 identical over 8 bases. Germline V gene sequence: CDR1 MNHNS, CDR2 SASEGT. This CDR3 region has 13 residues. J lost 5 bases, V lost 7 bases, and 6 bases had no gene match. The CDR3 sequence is CASTRGRVTEAFF. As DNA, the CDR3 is TGTGCCAGCACCAGGGGGCGGGTAACTGAAGCTTTCTTT.

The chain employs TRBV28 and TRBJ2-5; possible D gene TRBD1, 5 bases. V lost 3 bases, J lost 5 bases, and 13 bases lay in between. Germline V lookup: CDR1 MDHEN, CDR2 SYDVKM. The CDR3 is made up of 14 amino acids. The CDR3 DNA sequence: TGTGCCAGCAGTTTCTCAGGGCTCGGTGAGACCCAGTACTTC. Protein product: CASSFSGLGETQYF.

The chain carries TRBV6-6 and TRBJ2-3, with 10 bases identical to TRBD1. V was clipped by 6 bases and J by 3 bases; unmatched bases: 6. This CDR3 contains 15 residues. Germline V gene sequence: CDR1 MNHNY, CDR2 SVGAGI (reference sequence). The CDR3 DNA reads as TGTGCCAGCAGCAACCGGGACAGGGGAACAGATACGCAGTATTTT. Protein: CASSNRDRGTDTQYF.